This T cell receptor (beta chain) was sequenced during a study of identical twins. Through template switching, a universal primer site was introduced, and the cDNA contained unique molecular identifiers. TCRdb called the 5' RACE reads again in MiXCR, with one record for every CDR3 protein. The sample gives some 570,000 distinct CDR3 sequences, 20% to 25% of which show up once; roughly 0.5% is in the top ten. V lost 5 bases, J lost 0 bases, and 13 bases lay in between. There are 15 residues in the CDR3. Germline loops: CDR1 SGHTA, CDR2 FQGTGA. This clonotype came up a few times. These same records also appear under a second study, on yellow fever vaccine responses in identical twins.

The V gene is TRBV7-3, the J gene TRBJ2-5; D possibly corresponds to TRBD1 (6 bases). The origin of this receptor is a woman in her late teens or twenties in good health. Input material: CD4+ T cells sorted from blood. CDR3 region: CASSGKGEYQETQYF. As DNA, the CDR3 is TGTGCCAGCAGCGGGAAGGGGGAGTACCAAGAGACCCAGTACTTC.